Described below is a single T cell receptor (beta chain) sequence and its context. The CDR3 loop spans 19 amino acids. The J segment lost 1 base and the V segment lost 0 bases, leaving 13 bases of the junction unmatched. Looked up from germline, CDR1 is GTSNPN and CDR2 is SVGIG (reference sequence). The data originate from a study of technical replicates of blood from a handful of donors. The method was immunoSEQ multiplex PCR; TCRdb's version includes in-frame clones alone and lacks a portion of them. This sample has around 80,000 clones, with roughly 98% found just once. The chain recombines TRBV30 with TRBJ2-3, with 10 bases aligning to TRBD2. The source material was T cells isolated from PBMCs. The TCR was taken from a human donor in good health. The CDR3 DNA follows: TGTGCCTGGAGTGTGTCTAGGTCGAGCGGGGGGGCTGGCACAGATACGCAGTATTTT. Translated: CAWSVSRSSGGAGTDTQYF. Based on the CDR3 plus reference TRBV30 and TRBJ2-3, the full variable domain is SQTIHQWPATLVQPVGSPLSLECTVEGTSNPNLYWYRQAAGRGLQLLFYSVGIGQISSEVPQNLSASRPQDRQFILSSKKLLLSDSGFYLCAWSVSRSSGGAGTDTQYFGPGTRLTVL.